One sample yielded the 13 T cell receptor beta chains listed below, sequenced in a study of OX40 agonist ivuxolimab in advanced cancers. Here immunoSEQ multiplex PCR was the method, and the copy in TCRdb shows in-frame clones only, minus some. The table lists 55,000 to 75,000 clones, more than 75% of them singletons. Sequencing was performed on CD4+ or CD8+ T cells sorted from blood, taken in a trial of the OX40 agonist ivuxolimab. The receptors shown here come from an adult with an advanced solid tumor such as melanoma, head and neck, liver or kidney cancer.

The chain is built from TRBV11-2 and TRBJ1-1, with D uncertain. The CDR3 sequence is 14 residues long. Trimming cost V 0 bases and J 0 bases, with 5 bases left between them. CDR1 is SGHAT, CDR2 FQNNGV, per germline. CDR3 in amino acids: CASSLEAVNTEAFF. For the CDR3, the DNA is TGTGCCAGCAGCTTAGAGGCGGTGAACACTGAAGCTTTCTTT. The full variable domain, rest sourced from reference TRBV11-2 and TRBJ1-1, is EAGVAQSPRYKIIEKRQSVAFWCNPISGHATLYWYQQILGQGPKLLIQFQNNGVVDDSQLPKDRFSAERLKGVDSTLKIQPAKLEDSAVYLCASSLEAVNTEAFFGQGTRLTVV.

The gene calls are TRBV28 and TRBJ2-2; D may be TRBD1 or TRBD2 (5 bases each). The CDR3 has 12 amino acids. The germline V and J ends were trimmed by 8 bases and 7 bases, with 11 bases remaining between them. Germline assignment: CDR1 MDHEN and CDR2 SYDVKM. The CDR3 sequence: CASLGENGELFF. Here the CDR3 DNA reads TGTGCCAGCCTAGGGGAGAACGGGGAGCTGTTTTTT.

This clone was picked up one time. The CDR3 nucleotides read TGTGCCAGCAGCTTGAGAGGGAGTGATTACGAGCAGTACTTC. As protein: CASSLRGSDYEQYF. The chain uses TRBV5-4 and TRBJ2-5; possible D gene TRBD2, 5 bases. The J call may not be correct, given that the DNA end is closer to TRBJ2-7. Germline-derived CDR1 and CDR2 are SGHNT and YYREEE (reference sequence). The CDR3 extends over 14 amino acids.

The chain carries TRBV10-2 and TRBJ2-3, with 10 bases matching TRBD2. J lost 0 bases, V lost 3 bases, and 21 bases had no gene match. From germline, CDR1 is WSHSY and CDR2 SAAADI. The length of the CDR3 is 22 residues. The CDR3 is CASSDQGRGRDSGGQSTDTQYF. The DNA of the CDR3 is TGCGCCAGCAGTGACCAGGGGAGGGGGCGGGATAGCGGGGGGCAGAGCACAGATACGCAGTATTTT.

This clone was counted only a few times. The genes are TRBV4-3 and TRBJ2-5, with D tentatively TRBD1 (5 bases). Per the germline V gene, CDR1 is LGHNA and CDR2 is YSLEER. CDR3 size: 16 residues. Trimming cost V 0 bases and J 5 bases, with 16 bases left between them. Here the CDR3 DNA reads TGCGCCAGCAGCCAAGAACTCAGGGCAGGTGGTGAGACCCAGTACTTC. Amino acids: CASSQELRAGGETQYF.

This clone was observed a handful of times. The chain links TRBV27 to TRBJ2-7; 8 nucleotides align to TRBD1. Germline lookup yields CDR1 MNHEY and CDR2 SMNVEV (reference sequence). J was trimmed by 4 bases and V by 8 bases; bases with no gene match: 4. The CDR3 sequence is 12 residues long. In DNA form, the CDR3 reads TGTGCCAGCTCAGGGGGCCCTTACGAGCAGTACTTC. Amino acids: CASSGGPYEQYF.

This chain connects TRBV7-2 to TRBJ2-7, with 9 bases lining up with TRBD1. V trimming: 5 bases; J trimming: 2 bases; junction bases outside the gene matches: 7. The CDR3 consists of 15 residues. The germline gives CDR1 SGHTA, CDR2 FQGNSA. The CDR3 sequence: CASSARTGAAYEQYF. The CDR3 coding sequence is TGTGCCAGCAGCGCGCGGACAGGGGCGGCCTACGAGCAGTACTTC.

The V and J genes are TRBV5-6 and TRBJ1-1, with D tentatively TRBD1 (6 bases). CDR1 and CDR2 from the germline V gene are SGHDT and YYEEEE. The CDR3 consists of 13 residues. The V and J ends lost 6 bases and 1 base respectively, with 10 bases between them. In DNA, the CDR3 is TGTGCCAGCACCCTACAGGGGAACACTGAAGCTTTCTTT. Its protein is CASTLQGNTEAFF. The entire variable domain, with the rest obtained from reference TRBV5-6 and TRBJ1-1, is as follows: DAGVTQSPTHLIKTRGQQVTLRCSPKSGHDTVSWYQQALGQGPQFIFQYYEEEERQRGNFPDRFSGHQFPNYSSELNVNALLLGDSALYLCASTLQGNTEAFFGQGTRLTVV.

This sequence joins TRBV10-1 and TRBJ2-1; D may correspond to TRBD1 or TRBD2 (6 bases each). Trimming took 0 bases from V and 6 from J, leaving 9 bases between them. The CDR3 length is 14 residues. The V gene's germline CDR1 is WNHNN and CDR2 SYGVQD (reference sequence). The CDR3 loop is CASSESPGANEQFF. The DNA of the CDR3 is TGCGCCAGCAGTGAGTCTCCGGGGGCCAATGAGCAGTTCTTC.

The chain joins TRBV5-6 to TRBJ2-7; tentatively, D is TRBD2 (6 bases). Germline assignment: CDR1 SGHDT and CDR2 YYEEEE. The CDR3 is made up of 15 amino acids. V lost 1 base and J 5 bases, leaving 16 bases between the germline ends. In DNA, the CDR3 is TGTGCCAGCAGCTTGTCGGGGGATATGGGGAACGAGCAGTACTTC. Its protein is CASSLSGDMGNEQYF.

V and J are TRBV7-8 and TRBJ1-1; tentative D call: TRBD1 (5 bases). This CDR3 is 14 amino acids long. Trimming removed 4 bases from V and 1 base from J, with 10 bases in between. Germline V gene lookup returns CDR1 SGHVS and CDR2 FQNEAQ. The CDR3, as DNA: TGTGCCAGCAGCTGGGGCACAGGGAACACTGAAGCTTTCTTT. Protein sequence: CASSWGTGNTEAFF.

For the CDR3, the DNA is TGTGCCAGCAGCTTAGGCCGGGACTACGAGCAGTACTTC. It yields the protein CASSLGRDYEQYF. The chain combines TRBV7-9 with TRBJ2-7, with D possibly being TRBD2 (5 bases). V was trimmed by 1 base and J by 3 bases, leaving 7 bases between them. The CDR3 consists of 13 residues. The germline V gene has CDR1 SEHNR and CDR2 FQNEAQ (reference sequence). Supplemented by reference TRBV7-9 and TRBJ2-7, the full variable domain reads DTGVSQNPRHKITKRGQNVTFRCDPISEHNRLYWYRQTLGQGPEFLTYFQNEAQLEKSRLLSDRFSAERPKGSFSTLEIQRTEQGDSAMYLCASSLGRDYEQYFGPGTRLTVT.

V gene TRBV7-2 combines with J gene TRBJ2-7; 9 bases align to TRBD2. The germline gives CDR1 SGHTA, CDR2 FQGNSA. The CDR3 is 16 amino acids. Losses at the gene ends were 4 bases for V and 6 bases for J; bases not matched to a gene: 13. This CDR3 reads CASSSGILAGVGEQYF. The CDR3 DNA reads TGTGCCAGCAGCTCAGGGATTTTAGCGGGAGTCGGCGAGCAGTACTTC. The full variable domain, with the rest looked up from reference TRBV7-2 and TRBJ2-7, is GAGVSQSPSNKVTEKGKDVELRCDPISGHTALYWYRQSLGQGLEFLIYFQGNSAPDKSGLPSDRFSAERTGGSVSTLTIQRTQQEDSAVYLCASSSGILAGVGEQYFGPGTRLTVT.